A single TCR beta chain is shown here with its context. Its target is not known. Only in-frame clones appear in the TCRdb table, and some are missing; sequencing was by immunoSEQ multiplex PCR. Seen here are 95,000 to 110,000 clones, 75% to 95% observed once, and the top ten hold under 60%. The sample belongs to a study of T cell responses to AZD1222 COVID-19 vaccine. Points from the study as a whole: Donors were mostly white British, more females; clonal diversity possibly underestimated. AZD1222 recipients seropositive at baseline numbered only six. Spike as a whole was targeted by vaccine-associated CD4 TCRs, dominant at 160-218 and 743-854. Breadth and depth of Spike-specific TCRs rose after two AZD1222 doses.

This CDR3 has 14 residues. V was pared by 3 bases and J by 9 bases, with 14 bases between. CDR1 is MDHEN and CDR2 is SYDVKM in the germline V gene. This rearrangement joins TRBV28 to TRBJ1-4; D ambiguous. This sample comprised peripheral blood, obtained on day 0 of AZD1222 vaccination. This sequence was found in an adult in good health. DNA for the CDR3: TGTGCCAGCAGTTTCCCAGGACCCGGGCAAAAACTGTTTTTT. It encodes CASSFPGPGQKLFF.